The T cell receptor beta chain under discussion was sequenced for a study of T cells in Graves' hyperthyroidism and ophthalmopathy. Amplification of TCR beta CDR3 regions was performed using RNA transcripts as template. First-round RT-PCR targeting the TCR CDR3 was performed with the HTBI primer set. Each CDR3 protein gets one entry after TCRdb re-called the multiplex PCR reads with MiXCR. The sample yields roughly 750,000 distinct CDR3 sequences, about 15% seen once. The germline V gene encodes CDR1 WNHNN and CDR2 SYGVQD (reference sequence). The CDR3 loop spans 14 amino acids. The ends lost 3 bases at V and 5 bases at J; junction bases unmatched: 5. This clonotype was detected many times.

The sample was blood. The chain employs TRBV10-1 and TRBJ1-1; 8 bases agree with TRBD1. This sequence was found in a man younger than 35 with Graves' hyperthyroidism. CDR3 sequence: CASSETGGRTEAFF. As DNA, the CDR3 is TGCGCCAGCAGTGAAACAGGGGGGCGGACTGAAGCTTTCTTT.